This note documents a single TCR beta chain sequence. The TCR beta cDNA libraries carried unique molecular identifiers. TCRdb re-called the PCR reads with MiXCR, one entry per CDR3 protein. The sample consists of some 890,000 distinct CDR3 sequences, roughly 50% of them appearing once. The data were taken from a study of post-analysis software for immune sequencing data. Study-wide background: Recorded disease courses covered relapsing-remitting, secondary progressive and progressive-relapsing multiple sclerosis. Some patients had no subtype annotation.

The sample taken for sequencing was blood. The receptor was derived from a girl aged 5 to 17 with multiple sclerosis.

This CDR3 is CASRDPGQGGKNIQYF. The CDR3 DNA is TGTGCCAGCAGGGATCCGGGACAGGGAGGCAAAAACATTCAGTACTTC. The chain uses TRBV6-6 and TRBJ2-4, with 9 nucleotides matching TRBD1. Unmatched junction bases numbered 9, after V lost 6 bases and J lost 3 bases. Germline CDR1 is MNHNY and CDR2 is SVGAGI (reference sequence). The CDR3 runs 16 residues.